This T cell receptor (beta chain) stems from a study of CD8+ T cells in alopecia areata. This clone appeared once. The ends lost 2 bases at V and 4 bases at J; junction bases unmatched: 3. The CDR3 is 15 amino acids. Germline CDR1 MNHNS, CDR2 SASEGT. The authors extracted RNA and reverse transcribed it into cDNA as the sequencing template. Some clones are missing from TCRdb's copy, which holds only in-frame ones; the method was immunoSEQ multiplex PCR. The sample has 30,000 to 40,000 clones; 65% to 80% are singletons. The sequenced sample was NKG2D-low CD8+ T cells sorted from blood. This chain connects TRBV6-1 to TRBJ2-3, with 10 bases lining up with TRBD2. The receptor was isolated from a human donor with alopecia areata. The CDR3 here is CASSELAGAPDTQYF. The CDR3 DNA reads TGTGCCAGCAGTGAACTAGCGGGAGCTCCAGATACGCAGTATTTT.